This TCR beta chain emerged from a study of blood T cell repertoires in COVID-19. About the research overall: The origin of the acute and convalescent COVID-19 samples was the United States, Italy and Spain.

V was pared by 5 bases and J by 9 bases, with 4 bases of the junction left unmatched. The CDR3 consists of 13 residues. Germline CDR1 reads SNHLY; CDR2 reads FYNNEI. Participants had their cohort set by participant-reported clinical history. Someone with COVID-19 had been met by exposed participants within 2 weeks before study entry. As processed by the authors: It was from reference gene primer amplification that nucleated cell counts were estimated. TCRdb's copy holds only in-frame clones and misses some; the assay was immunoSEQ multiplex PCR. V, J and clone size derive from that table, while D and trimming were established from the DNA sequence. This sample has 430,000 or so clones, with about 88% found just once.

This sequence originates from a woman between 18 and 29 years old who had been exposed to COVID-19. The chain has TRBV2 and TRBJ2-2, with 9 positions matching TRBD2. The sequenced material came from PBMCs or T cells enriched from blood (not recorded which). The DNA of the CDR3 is TGTGCCAGCAGTCCAAGCGGGGGGCGGGAGCTGTTTTTT. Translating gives CASSPSGGRELFF.